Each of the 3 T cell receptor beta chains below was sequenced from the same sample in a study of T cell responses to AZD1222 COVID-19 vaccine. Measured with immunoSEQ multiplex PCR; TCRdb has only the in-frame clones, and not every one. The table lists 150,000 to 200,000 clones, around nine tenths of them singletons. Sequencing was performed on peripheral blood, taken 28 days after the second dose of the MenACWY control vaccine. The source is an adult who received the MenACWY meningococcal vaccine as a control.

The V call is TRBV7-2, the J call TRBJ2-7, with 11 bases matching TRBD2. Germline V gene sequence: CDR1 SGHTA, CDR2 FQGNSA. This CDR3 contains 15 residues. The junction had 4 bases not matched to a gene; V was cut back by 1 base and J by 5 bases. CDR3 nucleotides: TGTGCCAGCAGCTTAGAGTCTAGCGGGAGGAACGAGCAGTACTTC. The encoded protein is CASSLESSGRNEQYF.

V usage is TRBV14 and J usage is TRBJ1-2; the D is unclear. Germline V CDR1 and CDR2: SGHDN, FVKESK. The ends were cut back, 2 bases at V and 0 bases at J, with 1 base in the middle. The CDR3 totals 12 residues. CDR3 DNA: TGTGCCAGCAGCCAATCTAACTATGGCTACACCTTC. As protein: CASSQSNYGYTF.

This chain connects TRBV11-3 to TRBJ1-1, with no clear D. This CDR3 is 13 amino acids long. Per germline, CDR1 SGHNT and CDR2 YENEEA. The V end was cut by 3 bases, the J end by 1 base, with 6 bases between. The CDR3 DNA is TGTGCCAGCAGCTTTAACCAGAACACTGAAGCTTTCTTT. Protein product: CASSFNQNTEAFF. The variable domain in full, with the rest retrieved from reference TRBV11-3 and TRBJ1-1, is EAGVVQSPRYKIIEKKQPVAFWCNPISGHNTLYWYLQNLGQGPELLIRYENEEAVDDSQLPKDRFSAERLKGVDSTLKIQPAELGDSAVYLCASSFNQNTEAFFGQGTRLTVV.